This T cell receptor (beta chain) is drawn from a study of shared clonotypes between healthy human individuals. Study background: Per donor, three plates held CD4 naive cells, three held CD4 memory, two held CD8 naive and one held CD8 memory.

The method was immunoSEQ multiplex PCR; TCRdb's version includes in-frame clones alone and lacks a portion of them. The sample shows millions of clones, roughly 93% of them seen only once. V was clipped by 4 bases and J by 6 bases, with 16 bases between them. This CDR3 region has 14 residues. Germline loops: CDR1 SGHNT, CDR2 YYREEE (reference sequence). The receptor comes from a man between 18 and 35 years old in good health. Some clones in this sample may be carry-over from other donors' samples. The chain joins TRBV5-4 to TRBJ1-2; D gene uncertain. The sample was naive CD4+ T cells from PBMCs. Subset in this sample: CD45RA+ positively selected. The CDR3 spells CASSLDGLSDGYTF. The DNA for the CDR3 is TGTGCCAGCAGCCTCGACGGGTTAAGTGATGGCTACACCTTC.